The clone carrying this T cell receptor (beta chain) was counted at least ten times. Its antigen is as yet unknown. CDR1 and CDR2 (germline): SEHNR, FQNEAQ (reference sequence). The CDR3 covers 11 residues. V lost 3 bases and J lost 6, with 5 bases in between. This sample was taken from a study of identical twins. General study findings and limits: Models came in too low on out-of-frame TCR alpha sharing in monozygotic twins.

A universal primer site was incorporated via template switching, and the cDNA contained unique molecular identifiers. TCRdb itself ran the 5' RACE reads through MiXCR, one entry per CDR3 protein. The sample consists of roughly 240,000 distinct CDR3 sequences, roughly 7.5% of them appearing once. This same sample was also taken into another study, of yellow fever vaccine responses in identical twins.

This chain joins TRBV7-9 and TRBJ1-1; unclear D gene. The specimen was CD8+ T cells sorted from blood. The receptor was derived from a young woman in good health. CDR3 nucleotide sequence: TGTGCCAGCAGCTTCGGGGCTGAAGCTTTCTTT. It encodes CASSFGAEAFF.